The text below deals with one T cell receptor beta chain. This record comes from a study of T cell changes during pregnancy in multiple sclerosis. CDR1 SEHNR and CDR2 FQNEAQ come from the germline V gene (reference sequence). This CDR3 contains 12 residues. The junction had 5 bases not matched to a gene; V was cut back by 7 bases and J by 7 bases. Profiled with immunoSEQ multiplex PCR; TCRdb holds only in-frame clones, not every one. The sample carries around 30,000 clones, 85% to 95% recorded once. The specimen was CD8+ T cells from peripheral blood mononuclear cells, collected before pregnancy. This chain joins TRBV7-9 and TRBJ1-1, with 8 bases lining up with TRBD1. The sequence was collected from a female donor with multiple sclerosis, enrolled in a pregnancy study. CDR3 loop: CASTRDRNEAFF. In DNA form, the CDR3 reads TGTGCCAGCACCAGGGACAGGAATGAAGCTTTCTTT.